Listed below are T cell receptor beta chains from one sample, sequenced in a study of spatial heterogeneity in lung cancer. TCRdb reprocessed the 5' RACE reads with MiXCR, giving one entry per CDR3 protein. Here the sample spans approximately 40,000 distinct CDR3 sequences, less than 5.5% being singletons. The sequences come from PBMCs, collected at surgery. Source of these receptors: a female donor with early-stage non-small cell lung cancer. Both conserved end residues are part of each CDR3. D genes are given only for firm matches. A row's size may be missing; if present it is once, few, many or a size class.

>TRBV20-1|TRBJ2-5|-|many
TGCAGTGCTAGAGATATCTCGTTGGAGACCCAGTACTTC
CSARDISLETQYF
>TRBV28|TRBJ1-1|TRBD1|many
TGTGCCAGCAGTCCCCGACAGGGTTGGACTGAAGCTTTCTTT
CASSPRQGWTEAFF
>TRBV5-5|TRBJ2-5|TRBD2|few
TGTGCCAGCAGCTGGGAGGGACGGCAAGAGACCCAGTACTTC
CASSWEGRQETQYF
>TRBV11-3|TRBJ2-1|-|-
TGTGCCAGCAGCTTAGTGGGGAATGAGCAGTTCTTC
CASSLVGNEQFF
>TRBV20-1|TRBJ1-1|-|few
TGCAGTGCTAGAGGGGTTTTTACTGAAGCTTTCTTT
CSARGVFTEAFF
>TRBV2|TRBJ2-5|-|-
TGTGCCAGCAGTGAGCGACAAGAGACCCAGTACTTC
CASSERQETQYF
>TRBV7-9|TRBJ2-1|TRBD2|many
TGTGCCAGCTTCGAAGCGGGGCGCCCCAATGAGCAGTTCTTC
CASFEAGRPNEQFF
>TRBV18|TRBJ2-7|-|many
TGTGCCAGCTCACCACAGGGTTACCCTCTTTACGAGCAGTACTTC
CASSPQGYPLYEQYF
>TRBV5-5|TRBJ2-5|-|many
TGTGCCAGCAGCTTAGGGCTAGGGCAAGAGACCCAGTACTTC
CASSLGLGQETQYF
>TRBV5-1|TRBJ1-6|-|many
TGCGCCAGCAGCGATGACAGGTCTAATCGGGCCCTCCACTTT
CASSDDRSNRALHF
>TRBV10-3|TRBJ2-5|-|many
TGTGCCATCAGTGAGTCAAAAGAGACCCAGTACTTC
CAISESKETQYF
>TRBV5-4|TRBJ2-3|TRBD2|-
TGTGCCAGCAGCTTGGCAGCGGGGGGCACAGATACGCAGTATTTT
CASSLAAGGTDTQYF
>TRBV12-3/TRBV12-4|TRBJ1-1|TRBD1|many
TGTGCCAGCAACCTGGGACAGGGGGCTGCTGAAGCTTTCTTT
CASNLGQGAAEAFF
>TRBV29-1|TRBJ2-3|TRBD2|many
TGCAGCGTTGAGGTGCGGGGGGCAGATACGCAGTATTTT
CSVEVRGADTQYF
>TRBV6-1|TRBJ2-1|-|many
TGTGCCAGCAGTGTCCTCGCGAAGGGCTACAATGAGCAGTTCTTC
CASSVLAKGYNEQFF
>TRBV7-8|TRBJ2-3|TRBD2|many
TGTGCCAGCAGCTTTTCTAGGACTAGAATAGTGCCGCAGTATTTT
CASSFSRTRIVPQYF
>TRBV4-1|TRBJ1-4|-|few
TGCGCCAGCAGCCGCGGGGTTGTTGAAAAACTGTTTTTT
CASSRGVVEKLFF
>TRBV10-3|TRBJ1-1|-|many
TGTGCCATCAGTGAGTCCCGAAAGGTCGCTGAAGCTTTCTTT
CAISESRKVAEAFF
>TRBV28|TRBJ2-1|TRBD2|-
TGTGCCAGCAGTTTATACCCGGGACTAACCGGTGAGCAGTTCTTC
CASSLYPGLTGEQFF
>TRBV2|TRBJ2-7|-|few
TGTGCCAGCAGCGGATCACAGGGAAGGGTTTCCTACGAGCAGTACTTC
CASSGSQGRVSYEQYF
>TRBV13|TRBJ2-1|-|few
TGTGCCAGCAGCTTAGGCCTTACTAGCTACAATGAGCAGTTCTTC
CASSLGLTSYNEQFF
>TRBV20-1|TRBJ1-4|-|many
TGCAGTGCCCGAAAACTGCGCATGGGGATGGGTGAAAAACTGTTTTTT
CSARKLRMGMGEKLFF
>TRBV7-4|TRBJ1-4|-|medium-sized
TGTGCCAGCAGCGCGGACAGAGCAACTAATGAAAAACTGTTTTTT
CASSADRATNEKLFF
>TRBV4-3|TRBJ1-5|-|many
TGCGCCAGCAGCCAAGGCAGGGAACAGCCCCAGCATTTT
CASSQGREQPQHF
>TRBV12-3/TRBV12-4|TRBJ2-3|-|many
TGTGCCAGCAGTCAAAGGGACACCACAGATACGCAGTATTTT
CASSQRDTTDTQYF
>TRBV11-2|TRBJ1-2|TRBD1|many
TGTGCCAGCAGCACCGCTCGGGGACAGGGTGGCGGTAGACAGAGCTACACCTTC
CASSTARGQGGGRQSYTF
>TRBV11-2|TRBJ2-3|TRBD2|many
TGTGCCAGCAGCTCCCCTGGGGGCATAGGGGTAGCGGGGCGTGGAGATACGCAGTATTTT
CASSSPGGIGVAGRGDTQYF
>TRBV7-9|TRBJ1-1|-|medium-sized
TGTGCCAGCAGTAATACCCGCGCCGGGACAGAAGCTTTCTTT
CASSNTRAGTEAFF
>TRBV12-3/TRBV12-4|TRBJ1-1|-|few
TGTGCCAGCACAAAATGGGGCAGGGGACGGGGAGATAAGAACACTGAAGCTTTCTTT
CASTKWGRGRGDKNTEAFF